This T cell receptor (beta chain) originates from a study of T cell repertoires in cytomegalovirus infection. TCRdb called the reads again in MiXCR, with one record for every CDR3 protein. The table records about 920,000 distinct CDR3 sequences, roughly 31% of them present only once. Per germline, CDR1 SGHVS and CDR2 FNYEAQ. The ends lost 1 base at V and 0 bases at J; junction bases unmatched: 4. This CDR3 spans 16 amino acids. A word on this clonotype: Its target is unknown. This clone may be a read error of a much larger clone one base away.

The receptor was isolated from a human donor in good health (CMV status not recorded). Some clones in this sample may be carry-over from other donors' samples. The chain carries TRBV7-6 and TRBJ2-5, with 8 bases matching TRBD2. Source: cultured CD8+ T cells from PBMCs, taken from culture after CMV antigen stimulation. The CDR3 is CASSLGAGDNQETQYF. CDR3 in DNA: TGTGCCAGCAGCTTAGGAGCGGGGGACAACCAAGAGACCCAGTACTTC.